These 32 T cell receptor beta chains were sequenced from one sample in a study of T cell changes during pregnancy in multiple sclerosis (dated by TCRdb to about 2019). Libraries were constructed by the immunoSEQ multiplex PCR assay. Drawn from immuneACCESS, this table holds only the in-frame rearrangements with V and J called that TCRdb kept. Clones are partly lost; checked studies trace under half to an unresolved V gene and leave the rest unexplained. The sample table holds roughly 60,000 clones, of which around 96% were seen once. In total, the top ten clones hold approximately 2.5% of the sample. Sample: CD8+ T cells from peripheral blood mononuclear cells, taken after pregnancy. The receptors originated from a female donor with multiple sclerosis, enrolled in a pregnancy study.

The chain uses TRBV28 and TRBJ2-7; 11 positions match TRBD2. Trimming at V came to 6 bases and at J to 0 bases, leaving 10 bases not matched to a gene. This CDR3 has 17 residues. Per the germline V gene, CDR1 is MDHEN and CDR2 is SYDVKM. CDR3 coding DNA: TGTGCCAGCAGAACCGGGACTAGCGGAGACATCTCCTACGAGCAGTACTTC. This encodes CASRTGTSGDISYEQYF.

The CDR3 reads CASSLVADSSYEQYF. The CDR3 DNA follows: TGCGCCAGCAGCTTGGTAGCGGATAGCTCCTACGAGCAGTACTTC. The chain couples TRBV5-1 to TRBJ2-7; D is possibly TRBD2 (6 bases). Germline CDR1 and CDR2: SGHRS and YFSETQ. Trimming removed 0 bases from V and 0 bases from J, with 10 bases in between. This CDR3 comprises 15 residues.

The genes are TRBV28 and TRBJ2-4; 10 nucleotides align to TRBD2. Per germline, CDR1 MDHEN and CDR2 SYDVKM. CDR3 length: 17 amino acids. After removal of 6 bases from V and 0 bases from J, the junction contained 8 bases not matched to a gene. The DNA of the CDR3 is TGTGCCAGCAGGAAACTAGCGGGGTCCCTAGCCAAAAACATTCAGTACTTC. Protein sequence: CASRKLAGSLAKNIQYF.

In DNA form, the CDR3 reads TGTGCCAGCAGCACAGATTCGACAGGTGACGAGCAGTACTTC. Encoded protein: CASSTDSTGDEQYF. This chain uses TRBV7-9 with TRBJ2-7; D is possibly TRBD1 (6 bases). The germline V and J ends were trimmed by 5 bases and 5 bases, with 16 bases remaining between them. The length of the CDR3 is 14 residues. The germline V gene encodes CDR1 SEHNR and CDR2 FQNEAQ (reference sequence).

V usage is TRBV4-2 and J usage is TRBJ2-7, with D perhaps TRBD2 (5 bases). Per the germline V gene, CDR1 is LGHNA and CDR2 is YNFKEQ. Trimming removed 2 bases at V and 2 bases at J, with 13 bases between. The CDR3 has 15 amino acids. The DNA for the CDR3 is TGTGCCAGCAGCCAACCCAAGACTAACCCCTACGAGCAGTACTTC. Its translation is CASSQPKTNPYEQYF.

The chain links TRBV5-1 to TRBJ1-2; D perhaps matches TRBD1 (6 bases). The V and J ends lost 0 bases and 4 bases respectively, with 7 bases between them. Germline V lookup: CDR1 SGHRS, CDR2 YFSETQ. The CDR3 contains 13 residues. CDR3 sequence reads: CASSLEGGYGYTF. The CDR3 DNA sequence: TGCGCCAGCAGCTTGGAAGGGGGCTATGGCTACACCTTC.

This chain joins TRBV6-5 and TRBJ2-7, with no clear D. CDR3 length: 9 amino acids. V lost 10 bases, J lost 4 bases, and 5 bases lay in between. CDR1 MNHEY and CDR2 SVGAGI come from the germline V gene. The CDR3 sequence is CATYYEQYF. The CDR3, as DNA: TGTGCCACCTATTACGAGCAGTACTTC.

This chain connects TRBV9 to TRBJ2-5; 9 bases match TRBD2. V shed 0 bases and J 1 base; nucleotides not matched to a gene: 10. The CDR3 loop spans 18 amino acids. CDR1 is SGDLS and CDR2 is YYNGEE in the germline V gene. The CDR3 reads CASSVEIAGANLQETQYF. The DNA of the CDR3 is TGTGCCAGCAGCGTAGAAATAGCGGGAGCGAACCTCCAAGAGACCCAGTACTTC.

This chain links TRBV7-9 with TRBJ2-7; possibly TRBD1 for D (6 bases). The V end was cut by 1 base, the J end by 2 bases, with 12 bases between. The CDR3 has 15 amino acids. Per germline, CDR1 SEHNR and CDR2 FQNEAQ (reference sequence). CDR3 sequence: CASSLVLQGAYEQYF. In DNA form, the CDR3 reads TGTGCCAGCAGCTTAGTTTTACAGGGAGCCTACGAGCAGTACTTC.

The chain joins TRBV19 to TRBJ2-7, with D possibly TRBD1 on 6 matching bases. CDR1 is LNHDA, CDR2 SQIVND, per germline (reference sequence). CDR3 length equals 13 residues. V dropped 5 bases and J dropped 6 bases, with 14 bases sitting between them. The CDR3 region has the DNA TGTGCCAGTAGTCCGGGACACCCTTTCGAGCAGTACTTC. Amino acid sequence: CASSPGHPFEQYF.

Turning to this clone: The junction and the germline gene differ at one end; a read error may be behind it. V and J are TRBV6-1 and TRBJ2-2; 10 nucleotides match TRBD1. The CDR3 totals 16 residues. In germline, CDR1 is MNHNS, CDR2 SASEGT. The CDR3 DNA follows: TGTGCCAGCAGTGAGGCTCCGGGACAGGGGCACGGGGAGCTGCTTTTT. Residues: CASSEAPGQGHGELLF.

This chain joins TRBV7-9 and TRBJ2-1; 7 positions match TRBD2. The V segment lost 4 bases and the J segment 5 bases; nucleotides outside the gene matches: 8. CDR1 is SEHNR, CDR2 FQNEAQ, per germline (reference sequence). This CDR3 spans 15 amino acids. The CDR3 region is CASSSWGRAHNEQFF. CDR3 nucleotide sequence: TGTGCCAGCAGCTCTTGGGGGAGGGCCCACAATGAGCAGTTCTTC.

This clone appeared once. The rearrangement joins TRBV7-2 to TRBJ1-5; possibly TRBD1 for D (6 bases). The CDR3 length is 12 residues. CDR1 and CDR2 from the germline V gene are SGHTA and FQGNSA. V gave up 1 base and J gave up 15 bases, with 13 bases separating them. The CDR3 DNA is TGTGCCAGCAGCTTAGGTACAGGGCAATGGCATTTT. Translation gives CASSLGTGQWHF.

V and J are TRBV28 and TRBJ2-1; D uncertain. This CDR3 has 12 residues. Deletions cut 2 bases from V and 5 bases from J, with 4 bases between. The germline V gene has CDR1 MDHEN and CDR2 SYDVKM. The CDR3 here is CASSLTDNEQFF. The CDR3 DNA reads as TGTGCCAGCAGTTTAACGGACAATGAGCAGTTCTTC.

The chain couples TRBV28 to TRBJ2-1; D is unclear. V lost 3 bases and J lost 9, with 9 bases in between. Germline assignment: CDR1 MDHEN and CDR2 SYDVKM. The CDR3 spans 12 residues. CDR3 in DNA: TGTGCCAGCAGTTTTCGAGGCATTGAGCAGTTCTTC. It translates to CASSFRGIEQFF.

The chain is built from TRBV27 and TRBJ2-7, with 10 bases matching TRBD2. V was clipped by 6 bases and J by 7 bases; unmatched bases: 6. This CDR3 contains 13 residues. The germline V gene encodes CDR1 MNHEY and CDR2 SMNVEV (reference sequence). CDR3 protein: CASSRTLAGEQYF. CDR3 bases: TGTGCCAGCAGCAGAACACTAGCGGGAGAGCAGTACTTC.

This chain connects TRBV19 to TRBJ2-1, with 7 bases that match TRBD2. V was pared by 4 bases and J by 1 base, with 7 bases of the junction left unmatched. The CDR3 loop spans 16 amino acids. Germline V gene data show CDR1 as LNHDA and CDR2 as SQIVND (reference sequence). As DNA, the CDR3 is TGTGCCAGTAGTAGTTTGGGCGGGAGATCCTACAATGAGCAGTTCTTC. It encodes CASSSLGGRSYNEQFF.

The chain carries TRBV6-5 and TRBJ2-3, with unresolved D. Trimming left V 4 bases short and J 4 bases short, with 9 bases between. The CDR3 runs 13 residues. Germline loops: CDR1 MNHEY, CDR2 SVGAGI. The CDR3: CASSFSRADTQYF. The CDR3 bases are TGTGCCAGCAGTTTCTCTCGGGCAGATACGCAGTATTTT.

The chain has TRBV7-9 and TRBJ2-7; D is undetermined. The ends were cut back, 5 bases at V and 1 base at J, with 15 bases in the middle. Germline assignment: CDR1 SEHNR and CDR2 FQNEAQ (reference sequence). The CDR3 covers 15 residues. CDR3 DNA sequence: TGTGCCAGCAGCCCACGTTTGGCCCCATCCTACGAGCAGTACTTC. It encodes CASSPRLAPSYEQYF. The entire variable domain, with the rest obtained from reference TRBV7-9 and TRBJ2-7, is as follows: DTGVSQNPRHKITKRGQNVTFRCDPISEHNRLYWYRQTLGQGPEFLTYFQNEAQLEKSRLLSDRFSAERPKGSFSTLEIQRTEQGDSAMYLCASSPRLAPSYEQYFGPGTRLTVT.

This rearrangement joins TRBV4-1 to TRBJ1-3; no definite D call. The ends were cut back, 1 base at V and 0 bases at J, with 7 bases in the middle. Germline CDR1 reads MGHRA; CDR2 reads YSYEKL. The CDR3 spans 15 residues. In nucleotides, the CDR3 is TGCGCCAGCAGCCAAGCTCCCGGCTCTGGAAACACCATATATTTT. This gives the protein CASSQAPGSGNTIYF.

V gene TRBV7-8 combines with J gene TRBJ1-4; TRBD1 agrees at 8 bases. V trimming: 5 bases; J trimming: 6 bases; junction bases outside the gene matches: 5. The V gene's germline CDR1 is SGHVS and CDR2 FQNEAQ. CDR3 size: 14 residues. The CDR3 region is CASSNRGFYEKLFF. CDR3 DNA sequence: TGTGCCAGCAGCAACAGGGGGTTTTATGAAAAACTGTTTTTT.

The chain combines TRBV19 with TRBJ1-3; D ambiguous. This CDR3 has 15 residues. Germline V gives CDR1 LNHDA, CDR2 SQIVND (reference sequence). V was pared by 3 bases and J by 0 bases, with 9 bases between. The CDR3 spells CASSIGGSSGNTIYF. The CDR3, as DNA: TGTGCCAGTAGTATCGGCGGAAGCTCTGGAAACACCATATATTTT.

The genes are TRBV27 and TRBJ1-1; maybe TRBD1 (5 bases). CDR1 MNHEY and CDR2 SMNVEV come from the germline V gene (reference sequence). The CDR3 totals 14 residues. The germline V and J ends were trimmed by 0 bases and 1 base, with 6 bases remaining between them. The CDR3 reads CASSLSQGNTEAFF. In DNA, the CDR3 is TGTGCCAGCAGTTTATCTCAGGGGAACACTGAAGCTTTCTTT.

The chain recombines TRBV11-2 with TRBJ2-5; D is unclear. The end of the DNA is better explained by TRBJ2-7, so the J call may be wrong. CDR1 and CDR2 from the germline V gene are SGHAT and FQNNGV. This CDR3 has 13 residues. CDR3 protein: CASSLYSPYEQYF. The DNA of the CDR3 is TGTGCCAGCAGCTTATACAGCCCTTACGAGCAGTACTTC.

This sequence joins TRBV11-2 and TRBJ2-1, with 10 bases fitting TRBD1. CDR1 is SGHAT, CDR2 FQNNGV, per germline. V was clipped by 5 bases and J by 9 bases; unmatched bases: 13. CDR3 length: 16 amino acids. In nucleotides, the CDR3 is TGTGCCAGCAGCCCTTCAGCCGGGACAGGGGTTACTGAGCAGTTCTTC. Its translation is CASSPSAGTGVTEQFF.

The rearrangement links TRBV9 to TRBJ2-7, with 12 bases that match TRBD1. The CDR3 covers 14 residues. Unmatched junction bases numbered 2, after V lost 2 bases and J lost 5 bases. Germline V lookup: CDR1 SGDLS, CDR2 YYNGEE. The CDR3 region is CASSVGTGGDEQYF. CDR3 nucleotide sequence: TGTGCCAGCAGCGTTGGGACAGGGGGCGACGAGCAGTACTTC.

This rearrangement joins TRBV5-1 to TRBJ1-1; a possible D gene is TRBD1 (5 bases). Looked up from germline, CDR1 is SGHRS and CDR2 is YFSETQ. The CDR3 totals 13 residues. V was pared by 0 bases and J by 8 bases, with 11 bases between. The chain's CDR3 is CASSLAAGREAFF. CDR3 in DNA: TGCGCCAGCAGCTTGGCGGCAGGGCGCGAAGCTTTCTTT.

The chain is built from TRBV29-1 and TRBJ2-1; D remains ambiguous. V gave up 4 bases and J gave up 7 bases, with 8 bases separating them. Germline loops: CDR1 SQVTM, CDR2 ANQGSEA. CDR3 length: 11 residues. For the CDR3, the DNA is TGCAGCGTTGTGCGGCAAAATGAGCAGTTCTTC. Amino acids: CSVVRQNEQFF.

The J gene is TRBJ1-4, the V gene TRBV9; TRBD1 matches 7 bases. CDR3 size: 14 residues. Germline assignment: CDR1 SGDLS and CDR2 YYNGEE. J gave up 5 bases and V 1 base, and 2 bases lay outside the gene matches. CDR3 in amino acids: CASSVSGGNEKLFF. The CDR3 bases are TGTGCCAGCAGCGTATCAGGGGGGAATGAAAAACTGTTTTTT. Full variable domain (missing parts from reference TRBV9 and TRBJ1-4): DSGVTQTPKHLITATGQRVTLRCSPRSGDLSVYWYQQSLDQGLQFLIQYYNGEERAKGNILERFSAQQFPDLHSELNLSSLELGDSALYFCASSVSGGNEKLFFGSGTQLSVL.

The genes are TRBV19 and TRBJ2-1; 12 bases match TRBD2. This CDR3 region has 14 residues. V trimming: 5 bases; J trimming: 7 bases; junction bases outside the gene matches: 3. Germline loops: CDR1 LNHDA, CDR2 SQIVND (reference sequence). This CDR3 is CASSLAGGGNEQFF. In DNA, the CDR3 is TGTGCCAGTAGTCTAGCGGGAGGGGGGAATGAGCAGTTCTTC.

This clone was seen once. The V gene is TRBV15, the J gene TRBJ2-7, with 11 bases matching TRBD2. Trimming took 2 bases from V and 2 from J; bases not matched to a gene: 2. CDR3 length: 15 residues. Germline V CDR1 and CDR2: LNHNV, YYDKDF (reference sequence). CDR3 nucleotide sequence: TGTGCCACCAGCAGATTAGCGGGAGGGCCCTACGAGCAGTACTTC. Amino acid sequence: CATSRLAGGPYEQYF.

The genes are TRBV19 and TRBJ2-7; the match to TRBD2 covers 12 bases. In germline, CDR1 is LNHDA, CDR2 SQIVND (reference sequence). This CDR3 has 16 residues. Losses at the gene ends were 5 bases for V and 4 bases for J; bases not matched to a gene: 9. CDR3 in amino acids: CASSPGLAGGLYEQYF. The CDR3 nucleotides read TGTGCCAGTAGTCCGGGACTAGCGGGCGGGCTTTACGAGCAGTACTTC.